This T cell receptor beta chain was found in a study of regulatory T cells in long-lasting Graves disease. As for the study in general: Persistent cases took antithyroid drugs over 5 years and stayed TSH receptor antibody positive.

Time point given: persistent/refractory GD, antithyroid drugs over 5 years with positive TRAb. Making the TCR library involved RNA that had been extracted from PBMCs. In this cohort, patients came from an endocrinology department located in Xi'an, China. Germline assignment: CDR1 SGHDT and CDR2 YYEEEE. After removal of 1 base from V and 1 base from J, the junction contained 6 bases not matched to a gene. The CDR3 spans 17 residues. Combining iRepertoire HTBI primers with Arm-PCR of CDR3 regions, the authors built TCR beta libraries. TCRdb analysed the multiplex PCR reads with MiXCR anew, one entry per CDR3 protein. The sample lists about 470,000 distinct CDR3 sequences; 20% were seen once.

The sample consisted of peripheral blood mononuclear cells (PBMCs), taken when the disease was refractory, from a patient treated with antithyroid drugs. The receptor's source is a female donor with Graves disease. The chain combines TRBV5-6 with TRBJ2-2, with TRBD1 identical over 8 bases. The CDR3 DNA follows: TGTGCCAGCAGCTTGACTCGGACAGGGCGGAACACCGGGGAGCTGTTTTTT. Translation gives CASSLTRTGRNTGELFF.